This passage covers 20 T cell receptor beta chains from one sample sequenced in a study of technical replicates of blood from a handful of donors. Profiling relied on immunoSEQ multiplex PCR, and the TCRdb table lists in-frame clones only, not all of them. The sample records roughly 72,000 clones, more than 85% being singletons. The sample comprised T cells isolated from PBMCs. These receptors all stem from a human donor in good health.

The chain couples TRBV5-1 to TRBJ1-2; TRBD1 aligns across 7 bases. This CDR3 region has 14 residues. Germline CDR1 reads SGHRS; CDR2 reads YFSETQ. The V gene end was trimmed by 4 bases and the J gene end by 0 bases; junction bases not matched to a gene: 3. The chain's CDR3 is CASSPGQANYGYTF. In DNA, the CDR3 is TGCGCCAGCAGCCCCGGACAGGCTAACTATGGCTACACCTTC.

The chain uses TRBV4-1 and TRBJ2-7; D remains unclear. The V and J ends lost 1 base and 7 bases respectively, with 26 bases between them. CDR1 is MGHRA and CDR2 is YSYEKL in the germline V gene. This CDR3 has 18 residues. This CDR3 is CASSQVIGQRDNRMEQYF. The CDR3 region has the DNA TGCGCCAGCAGCCAAGTCATAGGTCAGCGAGATAATCGTATGGAGCAGTACTTC.

The J gene is TRBJ2-7, the V gene TRBV27; D is unclear. The CDR3 runs to 13 residues. Deletions cut 3 bases from V and 5 bases from J, with 11 bases between. Germline V gene sequence: CDR1 MNHEY, CDR2 SMNVEV (reference sequence). The CDR3 nucleotides are TGTGCCAGCAGTTTGAGTCTACGCAACGAGCAGTACTTC. Translation gives CASSLSLRNEQYF.

V gene TRBV11-3 combines with J gene TRBJ2-3, with TRBD1 matching 10 bases. The V gene's germline CDR1 is SGHNT and CDR2 YENEEA. The CDR3 is made up of 14 amino acids. Trimming took 10 bases from V and 0 from J; bases not matched to a gene: 4. CDR3 in amino acids: CATLGQGSTDTQYF. The CDR3 DNA is TGTGCCACCCTGGGACAGGGGAGCACAGATACGCAGTATTTT.

To note about this clone: Other nucleotide sequences in the sample specify the same CDR3. The V and J genes are TRBV6-1 and TRBJ2-7, with 8 bases matching TRBD1. The CDR3 loop spans 15 amino acids. V was clipped by 2 bases and J by 1 base; unmatched bases: 4. Germline loops: CDR1 MNHNS, CDR2 SASEGT. This chain's CDR3 is CASSESGTGSYEQYF. Here the CDR3 DNA reads TGTGCCAGCAGTGAATCCGGGACAGGTTCCTACGAGCAGTACTTC.

The CDR3, as DNA: TGTGCCAGTAACTTCGGACATCCTAATGAAAAACTGTTTTTT. Amino acids: CASNFGHPNEKLFF. This rearrangement joins TRBV19 to TRBJ1-4; tentatively, D is TRBD1 (5 bases). This CDR3 contains 14 residues. Germline CDR1 and CDR2: LNHDA and SQIVND (reference sequence). Trimming cost V 7 bases and J 3 bases, with 12 bases left between them.

The chain recombines TRBV10-1 with TRBJ2-2; 9 nucleotides match TRBD2. The V segment lost 5 bases and the J segment 3 bases; nucleotides outside the gene matches: 1. Germline values: CDR1 WNHNN, CDR2 SYGVQD (reference sequence). The CDR3 has 14 amino acids. The CDR3 DNA sequence: TGCGCCAGCAGTTTAGCGGGAGACACCGGGGAGCTGTTTTTT. Its protein product is CASSLAGDTGELFF.

The chain is built from TRBV19 and TRBJ2-1; TRBD1 matches 9 bases. Germline CDR1 reads LNHDA; CDR2 reads SQIVND (reference sequence). J lost 12 bases, V lost 5 bases, and 11 bases had no gene match. This CDR3 has 14 residues. DNA for the CDR3: TGTGCCAGTAGTCCGGAACAGGGGGCTAGGAGGCAGTTCTTC. It yields the protein CASSPEQGARRQFF.

This chain joins TRBV4-3 and TRBJ2-1, with D possibly TRBD1 on 6 matching bases. The CDR3 extends over 15 amino acids. V gave up 3 bases and J gave up 0 bases, with 9 bases separating them. Germline V lookup: CDR1 LGHNA, CDR2 YSLEER. The CDR3: CASSHDRRSYNEQFF. The CDR3 bases are TGCGCCAGCAGCCACGACAGGCGCTCCTACAATGAGCAGTTCTTC.

The genes are TRBV5-1 and TRBJ1-1, with 7 bases aligning to TRBD1. V lost 3 bases and J lost 5; bases outside the gene matches: 7. CDR3 length: 14 residues. Germline values: CDR1 SGHRS, CDR2 YFSETQ. CDR3 DNA: TGCGCCAGCAGCTCCGACAGGGCGAGAACTGAAGCTTTCTTT. Protein sequence: CASSSDRARTEAFF.

The rearrangement links TRBV9 to TRBJ1-2, with D hard to call. Germline V lookup: CDR1 SGDLS, CDR2 YYNGEE. The CDR3 consists of 14 residues. The V gene lost 3 bases and the J gene lost 4 bases, with 13 bases spanning the gap. The CDR3 DNA reads as TGTGCCAGCAGCGGTCTCCGGGAAACCTATGGCTACACCTTC. Its translation: CASSGLRETYGYTF.

J is TRBJ2-4 and V is TRBV29-1; TRBD1 aligns across 12 bases. Germline V gives CDR1 SQVTM, CDR2 ANQGSEA. CDR3 size: 15 residues. After removal of 6 bases from V and 7 bases from J, the junction contained 10 bases not matched to a gene. The CDR3 is CSVGPSGTGGNIQYF. The CDR3 DNA reads TGCAGCGTGGGACCATCCGGGACAGGGGGCAACATTCAGTACTTC.

V and J are TRBV5-1 and TRBJ2-3; D is possibly TRBD2 (6 bases). This CDR3 is 13 amino acids long. V was cut by 7 bases and J by 1 base, with 10 bases left in between. Germline V lookup: CDR1 SGHRS, CDR2 YFSETQ. The CDR3 is CASWERGTDTQYF. The CDR3 DNA follows: TGCGCCAGCTGGGAGCGGGGCACAGATACGCAGTATTTT.

V usage is TRBV7-7 and J usage is TRBJ1-1, with D possibly TRBD1 on 5 matching bases. The CDR3 has 13 amino acids. Germline V CDR1 and CDR2: SSHAT, FNYEAQ (reference sequence). Trimming stripped 6 bases from V and 5 bases from J, with 13 bases between. CDR3 DNA: TGTGCCAGCAGTCGTCAGGAGGGGACTGAAGCTTTCTTT. Translated, it gives CASSRQEGTEAFF.

The chain is built from TRBV7-2 and TRBJ2-7; 12 positions match TRBD2. In germline, CDR1 is SGHTA, CDR2 FQGNSA. CDR3 length: 14 residues. Unmatched junction bases numbered 5, after V lost 8 bases and J lost 3 bases. In DNA, the CDR3 is TGTGCCAGCCGACTAGCGGGAGCTAACTACGAGCAGTACTTC. It encodes CASRLAGANYEQYF.

V gene TRBV11-3 combines with J gene TRBJ2-7; TRBD2 matches at 7 bases. The junction had 14 bases not matched to a gene; V was cut back by 5 bases and J by 7 bases. The CDR3 extends over 15 amino acids. CDR1 is SGHNT, CDR2 YENEEA, per germline. The CDR3 is CASSPLGTIRGEQYF. The CDR3 region has the DNA TGTGCCAGCAGCCCCCTCGGGACTATCCGGGGAGAGCAGTACTTC.

This clone appeared a few times. This chain links TRBV7-9 with TRBJ2-7, with TRBD1 matching over 7 bases. This CDR3 has 15 residues. Germline lookup yields CDR1 SEHNR and CDR2 FQNEAQ (reference sequence). The J segment lost 1 base and the V segment lost 2 bases, leaving 5 bases of the junction unmatched. CDR3 residues: CASSLSTRGSYEQYF. The CDR3 coding sequence is TGTGCCAGCAGCTTATCCACCAGGGGGTCCTACGAGCAGTACTTC.

In its sample, this clone was seen once. V and J are TRBV27 and TRBJ2-7; TRBD1 matches at 7 bases. The ends lost 5 bases at V and 3 bases at J; junction bases unmatched: 4. The germline gives CDR1 MNHEY, CDR2 SMNVEV (reference sequence). CDR3 length equals 13 residues. The DNA for the CDR3 is TGTGCCAGCAGTCCCAGACAGGGCTACGAGCAGTACTTC. Translating it yields CASSPRQGYEQYF.

This sequence joins TRBV30 and TRBJ1-1; 9 nucleotides agree with TRBD1. The germline gives CDR1 GTSNPN, CDR2 SVGIG (reference sequence). The CDR3 length is 14 residues. The junction had 5 bases not matched to a gene; V was cut back by 3 bases and J by 3 bases. For the CDR3, the DNA is TGTGCCTGGAGCCGGGACAGGGTGGACACTGAAGCTTTCTTT. This translates into CAWSRDRVDTEAFF.

V gene TRBV19 combines with J gene TRBJ1-5; TRBD1 aligns across 7 bases. V trimming: 5 bases; J trimming: 1 base; junction bases outside the gene matches: 11. The CDR3 has 17 amino acids. Germline V gene data show CDR1 as LNHDA and CDR2 as SQIVND (reference sequence). The CDR3 region has the DNA TGTGCCAGTAGTTTGACAGGGCCCCGGGGGAGCAATCAGCCCCAGCATTTT. Encoded protein: CASSLTGPRGSNQPQHF.